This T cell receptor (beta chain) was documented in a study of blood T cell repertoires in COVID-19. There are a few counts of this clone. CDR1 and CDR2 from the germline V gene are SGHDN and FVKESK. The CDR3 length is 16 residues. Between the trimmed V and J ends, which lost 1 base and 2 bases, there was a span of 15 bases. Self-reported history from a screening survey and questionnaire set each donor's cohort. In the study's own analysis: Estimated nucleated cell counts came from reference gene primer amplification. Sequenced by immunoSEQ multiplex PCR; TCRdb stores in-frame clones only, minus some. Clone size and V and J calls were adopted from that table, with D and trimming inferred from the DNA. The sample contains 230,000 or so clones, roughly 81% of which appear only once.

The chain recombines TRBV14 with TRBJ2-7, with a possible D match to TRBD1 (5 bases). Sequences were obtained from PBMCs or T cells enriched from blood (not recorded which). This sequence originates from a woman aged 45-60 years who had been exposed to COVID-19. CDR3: CASSQGFAGFTYEQYF. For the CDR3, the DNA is TGTGCCAGCAGCCAAGGGTTTGCAGGGTTCACCTACGAGCAGTACTTC. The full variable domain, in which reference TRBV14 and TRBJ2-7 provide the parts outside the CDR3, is EAGVTQFPSHSVIEKGQTVTLRCDPISGHDNLYWYRRVMGKEIKFLLHFVKESKQDESGMPNNRFLAERTGGTYSTLKVQPAELEDSGVYFCASSQGFAGFTYEQYFGPGTRLTVT.